Listed below are T cell receptor beta chains from one sample, sequenced in a study of blood T cell repertoires in COVID-19. Assay: immunoSEQ multiplex PCR; the TCRdb copy retains only in-frame clones and omits some. Among about 49,000 clones listed, around 86% were seen once. The sample was peripheral blood. The receptor set was obtained from an elderly woman with COVID-19, enrolled during active disease. The CDR3 runs from the conserved cysteine through the conserved F or W. A D gene is named only where the DNA matches it firmly. Expanded clones get a size class; other rows say once, few or many, or leave the size out.

D gene: TRBD1
V gene: TRBV6-5
J gene: TRBJ2-3
clone size: -
CDR3 protein: CASRLQGYTDTQYF
CDR3 DNA: TGTGCCAGCAGACTACAGGGGTACACAGATACGCAGTATTTT

D gene: TRBD1
V gene: TRBV5-1
J gene: TRBJ1-2
clone size: once
CDR3 protein: CASSGLGRDRGDYGYTF
CDR3 DNA: TGCGCCAGCAGCGGACTAGGACGGGACAGGGGAGACTATGGCTACACCTTC

D gene: -
V gene: TRBV7-2
J gene: TRBJ1-2
clone size: once
CDR3 protein: CASSPSSYGYTF
CDR3 DNA: TGTGCCAGCAGCCCCTCTAGCTATGGCTACACCTTC

D gene: TRBD1
V gene: TRBV18
J gene: TRBJ1-2
clone size: -
CDR3 protein: CASSPPSSGGNGYTF
CDR3 DNA: TGTGCCAGCTCACCACCCTCCTCAGGGGGCAATGGCTACACCTTC

D gene: TRBD1
V gene: TRBV7-9
J gene: TRBJ1-2
clone size: -
CDR3 protein: CASSRGTDLTMDYTF
CDR3 DNA: TGTGCCAGCAGCCGTGGGACAGACCTAACTATGGACTACACCTTC

D gene: TRBD2
V gene: TRBV5-6
J gene: TRBJ2-1
clone size: -
CDR3 protein: CASSFSSGGFSRYNEQFF
CDR3 DNA: TGTGCCAGCAGCTTCTCTAGCGGGGGGTTCTCGCGGTACAATGAGCAGTTCTTC

D gene: -
V gene: TRBV4-1
J gene: TRBJ1-5
clone size: -
CDR3 protein: CASSQDGQSNQPQHF
CDR3 DNA: TGCGCCAGCAGCCAAGATGGACAGAGCAATCAGCCCCAGCATTTT

D gene: TRBD1
V gene: TRBV19
J gene: TRBJ1-2
clone size: -
CDR3 protein: CATRQGPYGYTF
CDR3 DNA: TGTGCCACACGACAGGGCCCCTATGGCTACACCTTC

D gene: TRBD1
V gene: TRBV24-1
J gene: TRBJ1-1
clone size: -
CDR3 protein: CATSDLATGALFF
CDR3 DNA: TGTGCCACCAGTGATTTGGCAACAGGGGCGCTTTTCTTT

D gene: -
V gene: TRBV19
J gene: TRBJ2-1
clone size: -
CDR3 protein: CASSIGKGPYNEQFF
CDR3 DNA: TGTGCCAGTAGTATAGGAAAGGGGCCCTACAATGAGCAGTTCTTC

D gene: TRBD1
V gene: TRBV28
J gene: TRBJ2-5
clone size: -
CDR3 protein: CASRLEGQGQETQYF
CDR3 DNA: TGTGCCAGCAGGCTCGAGGGACAGGGTCAAGAGACCCAGTACTTC

D gene: -
V gene: TRBV18
J gene: TRBJ2-1
clone size: -
CDR3 protein: CASSLSGSYNEQFF
CDR3 DNA: TGTGCCAGCTCCCTATCGGGGTCCTACAATGAGCAGTTCTTC

D gene: -
V gene: TRBV19
J gene: TRBJ2-1
clone size: -
CDR3 protein: CASSIAVRAAPQFF
CDR3 DNA: TGTGCCAGTAGTATCGCGGTCAGGGCGGCGCCTCAGTTCTTC

D gene: -
V gene: TRBV6-5
J gene: TRBJ1-2
clone size: -
CDR3 protein: CASRRDDIGGYTF
CDR3 DNA: TGTGCCAGCAGGAGAGATGACATCGGTGGCTACACCTTC

D gene: -
V gene: TRBV30
J gene: TRBJ1-1
clone size: -
CDR3 protein: CAWSPPGHLNTEAFF
CDR3 DNA: TGTGCCTGGAGTCCCCCGGGACACCTGAACACTGAAGCTTTCTTT

D gene: -
V gene: TRBV6-6
J gene: TRBJ1-5
clone size: -
CDR3 protein: CASSYSIDQPQHF
CDR3 DNA: TGTGCCAGCAGTTACTCAATAGATCAGCCCCAGCATTTT

D gene: -
V gene: TRBV19
J gene: TRBJ2-7
clone size: -
CDR3 protein: CASSMTGREEQYF
CDR3 DNA: TGTGCCAGTAGTATGACAGGACGGGAAGAGCAGTACTTC

D gene: -
V gene: TRBV28
J gene: TRBJ2-7
clone size: -
CDR3 protein: CASSVQRSSYEQYF
CDR3 DNA: TGTGCCAGCAGCGTCCAGAGGAGCTCCTACGAGCAGTACTTC

D gene: TRBD1
V gene: TRBV24-1
J gene: TRBJ1-5
clone size: -
CDR3 protein: CATSDAGTGRGNQPQHF
CDR3 DNA: TGTGCCACCAGTGATGCCGGGACAGGGCGCGGCAATCAGCCCCAGCATTTT

D gene: -
V gene: TRBV3-1/TRBV3-2
J gene: TRBJ2-7
clone size: once
CDR3 protein: CASSQDGAIGYEQYF
CDR3 DNA: TGTGCCAGCAGCCAAGATGGTGCTATTGGCTACGAGCAGTACTTC

D gene: -
V gene: TRBV16
J gene: TRBJ1-2
clone size: few
CDR3 protein: CASSMGSGYTF
CDR3 DNA: TGTGCCAGCAGCATGGGGAGCGGCTACACCTTC

D gene: -
V gene: TRBV2
J gene: TRBJ1-2
clone size: -
CDR3 protein: CASNRETNGYTF
CDR3 DNA: TGTGCCAGCAACAGGGAGACGAATGGCTACACCTTC

D gene: TRBD1
V gene: TRBV28
J gene: TRBJ1-5
clone size: -
CDR3 protein: CASSSGGRAQHF
CDR3 DNA: TGTGCCAGCAGTTCAGGGGGCCGAGCCCAGCATTTT

D gene: -
V gene: TRBV7-9
J gene: TRBJ1-2
clone size: -
CDR3 protein: CASSQMTGSVYGYTF
CDR3 DNA: TGTGCCAGCAGCCAGATGACAGGCTCGGTCTATGGCTACACCTTC

D gene: TRBD2
V gene: TRBV4-1
J gene: TRBJ2-7
clone size: -
CDR3 protein: CASSQDRLAGGEQYF
CDR3 DNA: TGCGCCAGCAGCCAAGATCGACTAGCGGGAGGGGAGCAGTACTTC

D gene: TRBD1
V gene: TRBV6-5
J gene: TRBJ2-2
clone size: -
CDR3 protein: CAAGRTGITGELFF
CDR3 DNA: TGTGCCGCGGGGCGGACAGGGATTACCGGGGAGCTGTTTTTT

D gene: -
V gene: TRBV21-1
J gene: TRBJ2-2
clone size: -
CDR3 protein: CASSKSPDRGRSFF
CDR3 DNA: TGTGCCAGCAGCAAAAGTCCGGACAGGGGAAGGAGTTTTTTT

D gene: -
V gene: TRBV21-1
J gene: TRBJ2-7
clone size: -
CDR3 protein: CASITRDRGTQSSYEQYF
CDR3 DNA: TGTGCCAGCATCACCCGGGACAGGGGGACCCAGAGCTCCTACGAGCAGTACTTC

D gene: -
V gene: TRBV5-1
J gene: TRBJ2-1
clone size: once
CDR3 protein: CASSLASEYNEQFF
CDR3 DNA: TGCGCCAGCAGCTTGGCCTCGGAGTACAATGAGCAGTTCTTC

D gene: -
V gene: TRBV5-1
J gene: TRBJ1-1
clone size: -
CDR3 protein: CASSWGTNRNTEAFF
CDR3 DNA: TGCGCCAGCAGCTGGGGCACTAATAGGAACACTGAAGCTTTCTTT

D gene: TRBD2
V gene: TRBV3-1/TRBV3-2
J gene: TRBJ2-1
clone size: once
CDR3 protein: CASSQGWRGGLNEQFF
CDR3 DNA: TGTGCCAGCAGCCAGGGTTGGCGGGGGGGCCTCAATGAGCAGTTCTTC

D gene: TRBD2
V gene: TRBV18
J gene: TRBJ2-1
clone size: -
CDR3 protein: CASSRAGGVGNEQFF
CDR3 DNA: TGTGCCAGCTCACGGGCGGGAGGTGTTGGCAATGAGCAGTTCTTC

D gene: -
V gene: TRBV5-1
J gene: TRBJ1-5
clone size: once
CDR3 protein: CASSLGLNQPQHF
CDR3 DNA: TGCGCCAGCAGCTTGGGTCTAAATCAGCCCCAGCATTTT

D gene: -
V gene: TRBV7-9
J gene: TRBJ1-4
clone size: -
CDR3 protein: CASSFDKAGAGEKLFF
CDR3 DNA: TGTGCCAGCAGCTTCGACAAAGCGGGAGCGGGGGAAAAACTGTTTTTT

D gene: -
V gene: TRBV20-1
J gene: TRBJ2-2
clone size: -
CDR3 protein: CSASRRRRELFF
CDR3 DNA: TGCAGTGCTAGTAGGAGGAGGAGGGAGCTGTTTTTT

D gene: TRBD2
V gene: TRBV18
J gene: TRBJ2-3
clone size: -
CDR3 protein: CASSQQGAGGADTQYF
CDR3 DNA: TGTGCCAGCTCACAACAGGGCGCGGGGGGCGCAGATACGCAGTATTTT

D gene: TRBD1
V gene: TRBV29-1
J gene: TRBJ2-5
clone size: -
CDR3 protein: CSVGQGRGQETQYF
CDR3 DNA: TGCAGCGTGGGACAGGGGAGGGGTCAAGAGACCCAGTACTTC

D gene: -
V gene: TRBV19
J gene: TRBJ2-7
clone size: few
CDR3 protein: CASSILQGYEQYF
CDR3 DNA: TGTGCCAGTAGTATCCTACAGGGCTACGAGCAGTACTTC

D gene: -
V gene: TRBV6-4
J gene: TRBJ2-7
clone size: once
CDR3 protein: CASSLVPGSHEQYF
CDR3 DNA: TGTGCCAGCAGTCTCGTGCCGGGGTCCCACGAGCAGTACTTC

D gene: TRBD1
V gene: TRBV6-5
J gene: TRBJ2-1
clone size: -
CDR3 protein: CASSYEGAWVPNEQFF
CDR3 DNA: TGTGCCAGCAGTTACGAGGGGGCTTGGGTCCCAAATGAGCAGTTCTTC

D gene: -
V gene: TRBV5-5
J gene: TRBJ1-1
clone size: -
CDR3 protein: CASSLGGNTEAFF
CDR3 DNA: TGTGCCAGCAGCTTAGGGGGGAACACTGAAGCTTTCTTT

D gene: -
V gene: TRBV4-2
J gene: TRBJ2-7
clone size: -
CDR3 protein: CASSQDAQLPSYEQYF
CDR3 DNA: TGTGCCAGCAGCCAAGATGCACAGCTCCCCTCCTACGAGCAGTACTTC

D gene: -
V gene: TRBV10-3
J gene: TRBJ2-1
clone size: -
CDR3 protein: CAISGGHNEQFF
CDR3 DNA: TGTGCCATCAGTGGGGGGCACAATGAGCAGTTCTTC

D gene: TRBD1
V gene: TRBV5-1
J gene: TRBJ2-3
clone size: -
CDR3 protein: CASSLEPGGGTDTQYF
CDR3 DNA: TGCGCCAGCAGCTTGGAACCAGGGGGCGGGACAGATACGCAGTATTTT

D gene: TRBD2
V gene: TRBV15
J gene: TRBJ2-5
clone size: -
CDR3 protein: CATSRRPSGGTIQETQYF
CDR3 DNA: TGTGCCACCAGCAGACGTCCTAGCGGGGGGACCATACAAGAGACCCAGTACTTC